A single T cell receptor (beta chain) is shown here with its context. The antigen is not known. The PCR contained 60 Vbeta and 13 Jbeta primers. Repertoires were generated with immunoSEQ multiplex PCR, while TCRdb's copy carries only in-frame clones and drops some. The sample consists of under 200,000 clones, over 70% of them appearing once. This entry comes from a study of cytomegalovirus exposure and HLA in healthy donors. The CDR3 is 13 residues long. Per the germline V gene, CDR1 is MNHNS and CDR2 is SASEGT. Trimming removed 0 bases from V and 2 bases from J, with 5 bases in between. General observations from the study: Rare sequences made up most TCRs, while some public TCRs were found in many donors.

This clonotype was obtained from a woman between 50 and 59 years old in good health and CMV-seronegative. The specimen was PBMCs. V usage is TRBV6-1 and J usage is TRBJ2-7; the D is unclear. CDR3 DNA sequence: TGTGCCAGCAGTGAAGCTACGGCCTACGAGCAGTACTTC. Encoded protein: CASSEATAYEQYF.